Following are 29 T cell receptor beta chains from one sample sequenced in a study of regulatory T cells in long-lasting Graves disease. The time point denotes: newly diagnosed GD, antithyroid drugs for less than 3 months. Isolated PBMC RNA provided the starting material for the TCR library. CDR3-region Arm-PCR and iRepertoire HTBI primers produced the TCR beta libraries. TCRdb ran MiXCR on the multiplex PCR reads and lists one entry per CDR3 protein. The data contain 540,000 or so distinct CDR3 sequences, approximately 12% of them singletons. This sample was shared with a second study, whose subject was T cells in Graves' hyperthyroidism and ophthalmopathy.

Sequencing used peripheral blood mononuclear cells (PBMCs), obtained at new diagnosis, from a patient treated with antithyroid drugs. These receptors came from a young man with Graves disease.

This clonotype was seen many times. The V gene is TRBV11-2, the J gene TRBJ2-1; D tentatively fits TRBD1 or TRBD2 (5 bases each). Trimming removed 5 bases from V and 0 bases from J, with 23 bases in between. This CDR3 region has 19 residues. Germline V CDR1 and CDR2: SGHAT, FQNNGV. Written as DNA, the CDR3 is TGTGCCAGCAGCCCCATCTCGTGGGTGGCAGGGAGCTCCTACAATGAGCAGTTCTTC. Its protein product is CASSPISWVAGSSYNEQFF.

This clonotype appeared many times. The chain employs TRBV5-1 and TRBJ2-7, with 10 bases aligning to TRBD1. The CDR3 sequence is 14 residues long. The trim removed 2 bases at V and 5 bases at J, leaving 4 bases unmatched. Germline CDR1 reads SGHRS; CDR2 reads YFSETQ. Here the CDR3 DNA reads TGCGCCAGCAGCTTTGACAGGGGGCTGAACGAGCAGTACTTC. It codes for CASSFDRGLNEQYF.

This clonotype showed up many times. J is TRBJ2-5 and V is TRBV29-1; 10 bases are a match to TRBD1. This CDR3 contains 13 residues. Germline V CDR1 and CDR2: SQVTM, ANQGSEA. The trim removed 6 bases at V and 5 bases at J, leaving 6 bases unmatched. This CDR3 is CSVDRGPGETQYF. The DNA of the CDR3 is TGCAGCGTCGACAGGGGGCCAGGGGAGACCCAGTACTTC.

This clonotype was counted many times. The V gene is TRBV6-1, the J gene TRBJ2-1, with 8 positions matching TRBD2. The CDR3 is 14 residues long. V shed 8 bases, J shed 9 bases, and the junction held 12 bases outside the gene matches. Germline V gene lookup returns CDR1 MNHNS and CDR2 SASEGT. The CDR3 loop is CASRKPGGVGEQFF. The CDR3 nucleotides are TGTGCCAGCCGGAAGCCCGGGGGGGTAGGTGAGCAGTTCTTC.

The chain carries TRBV19 and TRBJ2-1; the match to TRBD2 covers 9 bases. This CDR3 is 14 amino acids long. Trimming removed 7 bases from V and 6 bases from J; junction bases left unmatched: 7. From germline, CDR1 is LNHDA and CDR2 SQIVND (reference sequence). The CDR3 bases are TGTGCCAGTATCGGACTAGCGCCGATCAATGAGCAGTTCTTC. Translation gives CASIGLAPINEQFF.

This clonotype was counted many times. The chain combines TRBV30 with TRBJ1-5, with D possibly matching TRBD1 (5 bases). The V end lost 0 bases, the J end lost 10 bases, and 10 bases lay between the germline ends. Per the germline V gene, CDR1 is GTSNPN and CDR2 is SVGIG (reference sequence). The CDR3 length is 12 residues. CDR3 nucleotides: TGTGCCTGGAGTGTACAGGCAGGACCCCAGCATTTT. As protein: CAWSVQAGPQHF.

This clonotype was picked up many times. The chain combines TRBV6-1 with TRBJ2-2, with D perhaps matching TRBD2 (7 bases). This CDR3 contains 16 residues. V was pared by 6 bases and J by 6 bases, with 20 bases between. Germline CDR1 MNHNS, CDR2 SASEGT. The CDR3 sequence: CASSNMGGARSGELFF. CDR3 sequence (DNA): TGTGCCAGCAGCAATATGGGGGGGGCGCGGTCCGGGGAGCTGTTTTTT.

This clonotype was counted many times. CDR3 sequence: CAISEVRGWHEQYF. Written as DNA, the CDR3 is TGTGCCATCAGTGAGGTAAGGGGATGGCACGAGCAGTACTTC. The chain uses TRBV10-3 and TRBJ2-7; D is perhaps TRBD1 (5 bases). The germline V gene has CDR1 ENHRY and CDR2 SYGVKD. The V end was cut by 2 bases, the J end by 5 bases, with 13 bases between. The CDR3 consists of 14 residues.

There are many counts of this clonotype. The germline gene is not matched at one end of the junction; a read error may be the cause. The chain is built from TRBV7-3 and TRBJ1-2; 10 bases agree with TRBD1. Germline CDR1 and CDR2: SGHTA and FQGTGA. This CDR3 comprises 12 residues. CDR3 coding DNA: TGTGCCAGCAGCTCTTGGACAGGGGGGCTTTCCTTC. Its translation: CASSSWTGGLSF.

This clonotype showed up many times. V and J are TRBV29-1 and TRBJ1-2; TRBD1 agrees at 10 bases. This CDR3 has 13 amino acids. Trimming at V came to 4 bases and at J to 4 bases, leaving 3 bases not matched to a gene. Germline V gene sequence: CDR1 SQVTM, CDR2 ANQGSEA. The CDR3 protein is CSVVGDRGYGYTF. The CDR3 coding sequence is TGCAGCGTTGTTGGGGACAGGGGCTATGGCTACACCTTC. Using reference TRBV29-1 and TRBJ1-2 for the parts outside the CDR3, the full variable domain is SAVISQKPSRDICQRGTSLTIQCQVDSQVTMMFWYRQQPGQSLTLIATANQGSEATYESGFVIDKFPISRPNLTFSTLTVSNMSPEDSSIYLCSVVGDRGYGYTFGSGTRLTVV.

The chain joins TRBV20-1 to TRBJ2-3; D unresolved. The CDR3 has 11 amino acids. Germline V CDR1 and CDR2: DFQATT, SNEGSKA (reference sequence). CDR3 region: CTAWIVDTQYF. CDR3 nucleotides: TGCACCGCCTGGATAGTCGATACGCAGTATTTT.

This clonotype was detected a few times. V usage is TRBV29-1 and J usage is TRBJ1-1, with 8 bases lining up with TRBD1. The length of the CDR3 is 13 residues. In germline, CDR1 is SQVTM, CDR2 ANQGSEA. The V and J ends lost 6 bases and 7 bases, in that order; junction bases with no gene match: 10. The CDR3 sequence: CSVTDRGEDEAFF. CDR3 nucleotides: TGCAGCGTGACTGACAGGGGAGAGGATGAAGCTTTCTTT.

Note on this clonotype: Sequence at one end of the junction differs from germline and may be a read error. The chain is built from TRBV6-9 and TRBJ2-2; tentatively, D is TRBD1 (6 bases). Germline V gene data show CDR1 as MNHGY and CDR2 as SVAAGI. The CDR3 contains 13 residues. The CDR3 sequence is CASSEGVPGELFF. For the CDR3, the DNA is TGCGCCAGCAGCGAGGGGGTCCCCGGGGAGCTGTTTTTT.

V usage is TRBV29-1 and J usage is TRBJ2-3, with D tentatively TRBD2 (6 bases). The CDR3 is made up of 13 amino acids. Germline CDR1 SQVTM, CDR2 ANQGSEA. Trimming stripped 8 bases from V and 2 bases from J, with 14 bases between. This CDR3 is CSTNGGNTDTQYF. CDR3 DNA: TGCAGCACCAATGGGGGGAACACAGATACGCAGTATTTT.

This clonotype was counted a few times. The rearrangement links TRBV5-4 to TRBJ1-2; TRBD1 agrees at 9 bases. In germline, CDR1 is SGHNT, CDR2 YYREEE (reference sequence). The ends lost 4 bases at V and 3 bases at J; junction bases unmatched: 7. The CDR3 runs 15 residues. This CDR3 is CASSRTGTGHYGYTF. In nucleotides, the CDR3 is TGTGCCAGCAGCCGGACCGGGACAGGGCACTATGGCTACACCTTC. Based on the CDR3 plus reference TRBV5-4 and TRBJ1-2, the full variable domain is ETGVTQSPTHLIKTRGQQVTLRCSSQSGHNTVSWYQQALGQGPQFIFQYYREEENGRGNFPPRFSGLQFPNYSSELNVNALELDDSALYLCASSRTGTGHYGYTFGSGTRLTVV.

A word on this clonotype: A read error may be the cause here, since a much bigger clone is one base away. This chain joins TRBV7-3 and TRBJ2-1; tentatively, D is TRBD2 (5 bases). The CDR3 contains 13 residues. Germline V gene lookup returns CDR1 SGHTA and CDR2 FQGTGA. The CDR3 here is CASSPYQALEQLF. The CDR3 nucleotides read TGTGCCAGCAGCCCTTACCAAGCACTAGAGCAGCTCTTC.

The table lists this clonotype with a few counts. The rearrangement joins TRBV15 to TRBJ1-4, with 9 bases that match TRBD1. CDR1 LNHNV and CDR2 YYDKDF come from the germline V gene (reference sequence). The CDR3 contains 13 residues. V gave up 8 bases and J gave up 10 bases; unmatched junction bases: 8. CDR3 in amino acids: CATVSGQGGKLFF. CDR3 nucleotide sequence: TGTGCCACCGTGTCGGGACAGGGCGGAAAACTGTTTTTT.

This clonotype showed up just a few times. This chain connects TRBV30 to TRBJ2-7; the match to TRBD2 covers 9 bases. Germline V lookup: CDR1 GTSNPN, CDR2 SVGIG (reference sequence). The J segment lost 5 bases and the V segment lost 4 bases, leaving 12 bases of the junction unmatched. This CDR3 comprises 15 residues. Here the CDR3 DNA reads TGTGCCTGGACAGACAGGGCGGGAGGGGTGGACGAGCAGTACTTC. It codes for CAWTDRAGGVDEQYF.

This clonotype was recorded many times. V usage is TRBV7-8 and J usage is TRBJ1-1, with a tentative D call TRBD1 (6 bases). From germline, CDR1 is SGHVS and CDR2 FQNEAQ. The CDR3 loop spans 14 amino acids. The V end was cut by 5 bases, the J end by 4 bases, with 14 bases between. CDR3 protein: CASSPQGWGTEAFF. DNA of the CDR3: TGTGCCAGCAGCCCACAGGGATGGGGCACTGAAGCTTTCTTT. Variable domain in full (rest from reference TRBV7-8 and TRBJ1-1): GAGVSQSPRYKVAKRGQDVALRCDPISGHVSLFWYQQALGQGPEFLTYFQNEAQLDKSGLPSDRFFAERPEGSVSTLKIQRTQQEDSAVYLCASSPQGWGTEAFFGQGTRLTVV.

This clonotype showed up many times. The chain has TRBV9 and TRBJ2-1; 7 bases match TRBD2. J was trimmed by 10 bases and V by 2 bases; bases with no gene match: 6. The CDR3 covers 13 residues. Germline V gene sequence: CDR1 SGDLS, CDR2 YYNGEE. CDR3 sequence: CASSVTSEREQFF. In DNA, the CDR3 is TGTGCCAGCAGCGTTACTAGCGAGAGGGAGCAGTTCTTC.

This clonotype came up many times. The chain is built from TRBV29-1 and TRBJ2-7; TRBD1 matches 8 bases. The germline V gene has CDR1 SQVTM and CDR2 ANQGSEA. With 3 bases clipped from V and 2 bases from J, the junction kept 9 bases outside the gene matches. There are 15 residues in the CDR3. In DNA form, the CDR3 reads TGCAGCGTTGAGGGTGGGGGGACAGGCACCTACGAGCAGTACTTC. Its translation: CSVEGGGTGTYEQYF.

This clonotype has at least ten counts. The gene calls are TRBV13 and TRBJ2-5, with TRBD2 matching over 9 bases. From germline, CDR1 is PRHDT and CDR2 FYEKMQ (reference sequence). The CDR3 length is 16 residues. V lost 0 bases and J lost 1; bases outside the gene matches: 3. CDR3 nucleotide sequence: TGTGCCAGCAGCTTAGGGGTAGCGGGAGTCCAAGAGACCCAGTACTTC. This codes for CASSLGVAGVQETQYF.

Worth noting for this clonotype: This may stem from a read error, because a much larger clone lies one nucleotide away. The genes are TRBV12-3 or TRBV12-4 and TRBJ2-1; no reliable D call. V dropped 6 bases and J dropped 10 bases, with 10 bases sitting between them. This CDR3 is built from 11 residues. CDR3 in DNA: TGTGCCAGCAGCCTCTCCACCGAGCAGTTCTTC. Protein: CASSLSTEQFF.

Note on this clonotype: Its ends do not fully match the called genes, so a read error is possible. The chain's CDR3 is CATGDLATESNGELFF. The CDR3 bases are TGTGCCACCGGTGATTTAGCTACCGAGTCCAACGGGGAGCTGTTTTTT. This chain joins TRBV24-1 and TRBJ2-2; D gene unclear. The germline CDR1 and CDR2 sequences are KGHDR and SFDVKD. The CDR3 sequence is 16 residues long.

The chain has TRBV27 and TRBJ2-7; 7 nucleotides agree with TRBD2. Unmatched junction bases numbered 15, after V lost 8 bases and J lost 2 bases. Germline CDR1 is MNHEY and CDR2 is SMNVEV (reference sequence). The CDR3 consists of 16 residues. In DNA form, the CDR3 reads TGTGCCAGCGACGGCAGAGGAAGGACTAGGGCCTACGAGCAGTACTTC. The encoded protein is CASDGRGRTRAYEQYF.

This clonotype has only a few counts. The chain joins TRBV5-1 to TRBJ2-5; D possibly uses TRBD1 or TRBD2 (5 bases each). V was trimmed by 0 bases and J by 4 bases, leaving 16 bases between them. This CDR3 is 16 amino acids long. The germline V gene encodes CDR1 SGHRS and CDR2 YFSETQ. CDR3 residues: CASSLGSDPRGETQYF. Here the CDR3 DNA reads TGCGCCAGCAGCTTGGGATCAGATCCGAGGGGAGAGACCCAGTACTTC.

This clonotype has ten or more counts. The chain recombines TRBV5-1 with TRBJ1-5; the match to TRBD1 covers 7 bases. From germline, CDR1 is SGHRS and CDR2 YFSETQ. This CDR3 is built from 14 residues. V lost 3 bases, J lost 4 bases, and 4 bases stayed unmatched. CDR3 nucleotide sequence: TGCGCCAGCAGCTCGGGACAGTCGAATCAGCCCCAGCATTTT. Protein sequence: CASSSGQSNQPQHF. The full variable domain, in which reference TRBV5-1 and TRBJ1-5 provide the parts outside the CDR3, is KAGVTQTPRYLIKTRGQQVTLSCSPISGHRSVSWYQQTPGQGLQFLFEYFSETQRNKGNFPGRFSGRQFSNSRSEMNVSTLELGDSALYLCASSSGQSNQPQHFGDGTRLSIL.

The V and J genes are TRBV12-3 or TRBV12-4 and TRBJ2-1; D tentatively fits TRBD1 or TRBD2 (6 bases each). V lost 8 bases to trimming and J lost 8 bases, with 16 bases between them. The CDR3 loop spans 13 amino acids. CDR3 bases: TGTGCCAGCGGTTCAGCGAGGGGGGATGAGCAGTTCTTC. This encodes CASGSARGDEQFF.

This clonotype was seen many times. The J gene is TRBJ1-1, the V gene TRBV2; D ambiguous. Germline CDR1 SNHLY, CDR2 FYNNEI. V shed 7 bases and J shed 7 bases, with 28 bases lying between them. The CDR3 contains 17 residues. The CDR3 DNA sequence: TGTGCCAGCAAGCTCCGGGGTCCGGGCTCGCGATCCGATGAAGCTTTCTTT. It specifies CASKLRGPGSRSDEAFF.